One and the same sample provided the 5 T cell receptor beta chains below, sequenced in a study of long-term antiretroviral therapy in people with HIV. The assay used was immunoSEQ (version v3.0), run at survey level. The method was immunoSEQ multiplex PCR; TCRdb's version includes in-frame clones alone and lacks a portion of them. The sample gives tens of thousands of clones, around 84% of which show up once; 4% to 5% is in the top ten. Sample: unsorted PBMCs, taken 1.3 years after starting antiretroviral therapy. These receptors were taken from a man in his sixties with HIV.

The chain uses TRBV5-1 and TRBJ2-1, with 14 bases lining up with TRBD2. Germline V CDR1 and CDR2: SGHRS, YFSETQ. The CDR3 runs to 18 residues. V gave up 3 bases and J gave up 3 bases; unmatched junction bases: 8. The CDR3 protein is CASSSTSGRAQSYNEQFF. In nucleotides, the CDR3 is TGCGCCAGCAGCTCGACTAGCGGGAGGGCTCAGAGCTACAATGAGCAGTTCTTC.

V is TRBV6-6 and J is TRBJ2-5, with 9 bases lining up with TRBD2. With 5 bases clipped from V and 4 bases from J, the junction kept 8 bases outside the gene matches. Germline V gene sequence: CDR1 MNHNY, CDR2 SVGAGI (reference sequence). CDR3 length: 15 residues. The CDR3 coding sequence is TGTGCCAGCAGTGACCTACAACTAGCGGGAGAGACCCAGTACTTC. Protein: CASSDLQLAGETQYF.

V usage is TRBV7-2 and J usage is TRBJ2-7; TRBD2 aligns across 9 bases. The V gene end was trimmed by 1 base and the J gene end by 3 bases; junction bases not matched to a gene: 7. The CDR3 runs 16 residues. The germline gives CDR1 SGHTA, CDR2 FQGNSA. The CDR3 DNA reads TGTGCCAGCAGCTTAGTTGCCAGCGGGGGGATCTACGAGCAGTACTTC. This sequence encodes CASSLVASGGIYEQYF.

V usage is TRBV25-1 and J usage is TRBJ1-4; 12 nucleotides align to TRBD1. Trimming at V came to 3 bases and at J to 3 bases, leaving 5 bases not matched to a gene. Looked up from germline, CDR1 is MGHDK and CDR2 is SYGVNS. The CDR3 has 17 residues. The CDR3 DNA reads as TGTGCCAGCAGTGACAGGGACAGGGGGCGCGCTAATGAAAAACTGTTTTTT. This codes for CASSDRDRGRANEKLFF.

The chain carries TRBV10-3 and TRBJ1-2; a possible D gene is TRBD1 (5 bases). The V gene lost 7 bases and the J gene lost 4 bases, with 16 bases spanning the gap. The CDR3 runs to 14 residues. Germline CDR1 is ENHRY and CDR2 is SYGVKD. CDR3 sequence (DNA): TGTGCCATCAAATGGGAGGGGTCAGCCTATGGCTACACCTTC. Its protein is CAIKWEGSAYGYTF.